This passage covers 17 T cell receptor beta chains from one sample sequenced in a study of blood T cells in healthy people across ages (dated by TCRdb to the mid-2010s). The method behind the library was 5' RACE. The run used an Illumina HiSeq 2500. A second roughly 6 to 11 cycle PCR used a sample-barcoded 5' primer and a J-beta primer mix. TCRdb passed the public sequencing reads through fastp at Q25 and MiXCR, retaining productive beta sequences. When rows share a CDR3 protein, they turn into one entry using the most common DNA and genes. In all, the sample holds about 1.5 million distinct CDR3 sequences, and around two fifths of those were seen once. The ten biggest clones cover 7.9% of the sample. The sequenced sample consisted of blood. All receptors come from a woman aged 18-29 years in good health.

V usage is TRBV10-3 and J usage is TRBJ2-2; TRBD1 is a possible D gene (6 bases). Trimming removed 3 bases at V and 0 bases at J, with 11 bases between. Looked up from germline, CDR1 is ENHRY and CDR2 is SYGVKD. This CDR3 region has 16 residues. The CDR3: CAISDLTGTNTGELFF. In nucleotides, the CDR3 is TGTGCCATCAGTGATTTAACAGGGACGAACACCGGGGAGCTGTTTTTT.

The chain couples TRBV30 to TRBJ1-1, with no clear D. This CDR3 is 13 amino acids long. CDR1 is GTSNPN and CDR2 is SVGIG in the germline V gene (reference sequence). V dropped 4 bases and J dropped 2 bases, with 11 bases sitting between them. The CDR3 DNA sequence: TGTGCCTGGACGATCCAGAAAAACACTGAAGCTTTCTTT. Translating gives CAWTIQKNTEAFF.

The chain combines TRBV5-6 with TRBJ1-5; 11 nucleotides match TRBD1. Trimming took 3 bases from V and 2 from J; bases not matched to a gene: 7. This CDR3 is 17 amino acids long. Germline V gene lookup returns CDR1 SGHDT and CDR2 YYEEEE. In DNA, the CDR3 is TGTGCCAGCAGCTCGTGGACAGGGGGCGCCGGCAATCAGCCCCAGCATTTT. Translating it yields CASSSWTGGAGNQPQHF.

This rearrangement joins TRBV7-9 to TRBJ1-1, with TRBD1 identical over 10 bases. Germline trimming cut 0 bases from V and 2 bases from J; bases unmatched to any gene: 6. The CDR3 loop spans 17 amino acids. Looked up from germline, CDR1 is SEHNR and CDR2 is FQNEAQ (reference sequence). DNA for the CDR3: TGTGCCAGCAGCTTAGCGGGACAGGGGTTTGAAAACACTGAAGCTTTCTTT. This codes for CASSLAGQGFENTEAFF.

The chain employs TRBV4-1 and TRBJ2-1, with TRBD1 identical over 7 bases. The CDR3 runs 15 residues. The germline gives CDR1 MGHRA, CDR2 YSYEKL. The V gene end was trimmed by 0 bases and the J gene end by 5 bases; junction bases not matched to a gene: 4. The DNA for the CDR3 is TGCGCCAGCAGCCAAGAAGGCAGGGGGAACAATGAGCAGTTCTTC. Protein product: CASSQEGRGNNEQFF.

The rearrangement joins TRBV6-5 to TRBJ1-2; TRBD1 might be the D (5 bases). Germline assignment: CDR1 MNHEY and CDR2 SVGAGI. V was trimmed by 6 bases and J by 7 bases, leaving 15 bases between them. CDR3 size: 13 residues. DNA of the CDR3: TGTGCCAGCAGCTCCGACGGTGGGGCTGGCTACACCTTC. Its protein product is CASSSDGGAGYTF.

The chain couples TRBV2 to TRBJ1-2; D remains ambiguous. CDR1 and CDR2 (germline): SNHLY, FYNNEI. This CDR3 has 14 amino acids. The V end was cut by 1 base, the J end by 4 bases, with 10 bases between. The CDR3 DNA sequence: TGTGCCAGCAGTGAAGAGGCAGCCACCTATGGCTACACCTTC. Translation: CASSEEAATYGYTF.

There are a few counts of this clonotype. The chain links TRBV27 to TRBJ2-7, with D perhaps matching TRBD1 or TRBD2 (5 bases each). Trimming removed 4 bases from V and 2 bases from J, with 15 bases in between. CDR3 length equals 15 residues. CDR1 and CDR2 (germline): MNHEY, SMNVEV (reference sequence). CDR3 DNA sequence: TGTGCCAGCAGTTCCGAGGGACGTGGGCCCTACGAGCAGTACTTC. Encoded protein: CASSSEGRGPYEQYF.

The gene calls are TRBV5-1 and TRBJ1-2, with unresolved D. This CDR3 region has 15 residues. The V end lost 1 base, the J end lost 0 bases, and 10 bases lay between the germline ends. Germline-derived CDR1 and CDR2 are SGHRS and YFSETQ. The CDR3 bases are TGCGCCAGCAGCTTGACTGGGTTAGCTAACTATGGCTACACCTTC. Encoded protein: CASSLTGLANYGYTF.

This clonotype was seen a handful of times. The rearrangement joins TRBV7-7 to TRBJ2-5; TRBD2 aligns across 7 bases. The V and J ends lost 5 bases and 7 bases, in that order; junction bases with no gene match: 10. Germline V gene data show CDR1 as SSHAT and CDR2 as FNYEAQ (reference sequence). The CDR3 totals 14 residues. CDR3 in DNA: TGTGCCAGCAGCCCCTCTAGCGGCCAGGGGACCCAGTACTTC. It specifies CASSPSSGQGTQYF.

The genes are TRBV20-1 and TRBJ1-5, with 7 bases fitting TRBD1. The germline V gene has CDR1 DFQATT and CDR2 SNEGSKA (reference sequence). The length of the CDR3 is 12 residues. As DNA, the CDR3 is TGCAGGGTAGGGGGCGGGGGTCAGCCCCAGCATTTT. It specifies CRVGGGGQPQHF.

This clonotype was observed a few times. The chain is built from TRBV4-1 and TRBJ2-7; maybe TRBD1 (6 bases). The CDR3 has 14 amino acids. Trimming removed 1 base from V and 3 bases from J, with 10 bases in between. Germline V lookup: CDR1 MGHRA, CDR2 YSYEKL. Here the CDR3 DNA reads TGCGCCAGCAGCCAAGGATCCAGGGGCTACGAGCAGTACTTC. As protein: CASSQGSRGYEQYF.

This clonotype was observed a handful of times. This rearrangement joins TRBV20-1 to TRBJ2-7; D remains ambiguous. CDR3 length: 13 residues. Per germline, CDR1 DFQATT and CDR2 SNEGSKA (reference sequence). The V end was cut by 6 bases, the J end by 2 bases, with 14 bases between. The CDR3 protein is CSAFSPVAYEQYF. CDR3 bases: TGCAGTGCCTTCAGCCCTGTAGCCTACGAGCAGTACTTC.

On this clonotype: Its ends do not fully match the called genes, so a read error is possible. This rearrangement joins TRBV7-9 to TRBJ1-2; 7 bases agree with TRBD1. The CDR3 covers 16 residues. CDR1 and CDR2 (germline): SEHNR, FQNEAQ (reference sequence). The CDR3 spells CAGSLSGTATNYGYTF. The CDR3 nucleotides are TGTGCCGGCAGCTTATCAGGGACAGCGACTAACTATGGCTACACCTTC.

The sample holds a few counts of this clonotype. CDR3 in DNA: TGTGCCAGCAGTGAAACAGGTCCAAGCGGGCAGTTCTTC. This encodes CASSETGPSGQFF. This chain connects TRBV25-1 to TRBJ2-1; D is perhaps TRBD1 or TRBD2 (5 bases each). The ends were cut back, 2 bases at V and 12 bases at J, with 14 bases in the middle. Germline loops: CDR1 MGHDK, CDR2 SYGVNS. This CDR3 is 13 amino acids long.

Concerning this clonotype itself: This may be a read error: a much more frequent sequence differs by one nucleotide. V and J are TRBV4-1 and TRBJ2-5; D might be TRBD2 (7 bases). Between the trimmed V and J ends, which lost 0 bases and 11 bases, there was a span of 16 bases. The germline gives CDR1 MGHRA, CDR2 YSYEKL. The CDR3 has 14 amino acids. In nucleotides, the CDR3 is TGCGCCAGCAGCCAAGACCCGGGGGGCAATGAGCAGTACTTC. It codes for CASSQDPGGNEQYF.

This clonotype was counted a few times. This chain joins TRBV3-1 and TRBJ2-7, with D perhaps being TRBD1 or TRBD2 (5 bases each). Trimming removed 2 bases from V and 6 bases from J, with 17 bases in between. The CDR3 consists of 15 residues. Germline V gene sequence: CDR1 LGHDT, CDR2 YNNKEL (reference sequence). In nucleotides, the CDR3 is TGTGCCAGCAGCCAAACGACCGGGACCAGATCCGAGCAGTACTTC. It translates to CASSQTTGTRSEQYF.